This record covers a single T cell receptor beta chain. Antigen unknown. This entry is derived from a study of T cell repertoires in cytomegalovirus infection. Across the whole study: Matching HLA type, along with CMV infection, was indicated by public TCR beta signatures.

TCRdb passed the reads through MiXCR, listing each CDR3 protein once. The table shows around 180,000 distinct CDR3 sequences, with roughly 27% occurring only once. Germline CDR1 reads LNHNV; CDR2 reads YYDKDF (reference sequence). V was pared by 1 base and J by 1 base, with 7 bases between. The CDR3 sequence is 14 residues long. Study-wide points: Cumulative frequency of public TCR beta families picked out carriers of CMV plus the relevant HLA. Ex vivo responses were dominated by HLA-C-restricted CMV-specific TCR beta clonotypes.

This rearrangement joins TRBV15 to TRBJ1-1, with D unclear. This clonotype was obtained from a human donor in good health (CMV status not recorded). Some clones in this sample may be carry-over from other donors' samples. The sample was PBMCs. Here the CDR3 DNA reads TGTGCCACCAGCAGAGCGGCAGAGAACACTGAAGCTTTCTTT. Amino acid sequence: CATSRAAENTEAFF.